This is a list of T cell receptor beta chains from one sample in a study of response to subunit inactivated influenza vaccine. Via MiXCR, TCRdb re-called the RT-PCR reads, giving one row per CDR3 protein. The sample lists hundreds of thousands of distinct CDR3 sequences, 10% to 15% occurring once. The sample consisted of PBMCs from blood, taken on the day of vaccination. These TCRs come from a man aged 45-60 years who received an inactivated influenza vaccine. Each CDR3 is given with its conserved first and last residue. Each record gives: D gene, clone size, J gene, V gene, CDR3 protein, CDR3 DNA. A D gene is named only where the DNA matches it firmly. Only part of the rows carry a size: once, few, many, or a class if the clone is expanded.

>TRBD1|many|TRBJ1-1|TRBV7-2
CASSFTTGVGTEAFF
TGTGCCAGCAGCTTTACGACAGGGGTTGGAACTGAAGCTTTCTTT
>TRBD1|NA|TRBJ2-7|TRBV7-8
CASSLAWDRAQTSFYEQYF
TGTGCCAGCAGCTTAGCTTGGGACAGGGCACAAACCTCTTTCTACGAGCAGTACTTC
>NA|NA|TRBJ2-5|TRBV7-9
CASSFDRTRETQYF
TGTGCCAGCAGCTTCGACAGAACTCGGGAGACCCAGTACTTC
>NA|NA|TRBJ2-2|TRBV11-2
CGSSFELGELFF
TGTGGCAGCAGCTTTGAACTCGGGGAGCTGTTTTTT
>TRBD1|few|TRBJ2-5|TRBV20-1
CSARDTDRQETQYF
TGCAGTGCTAGAGATACGGACAGGCAAGAGACCCAGTACTTC
>TRBD2|few|TRBJ2-1|TRBV12-3/TRBV12-4
CASSLAAGGYYNEQFF
TGTGCCAGCAGTTTGGCGGCGGGGGGGTACTACAATGAGCAGTTCTTC
>NA|few|TRBJ2-5|TRBV7-2
CASSPSWTKETQYF
TGTGCCAGCAGCCCTTCGTGGACCAAAGAGACCCAGTACTTC
>TRBD1|few|TRBJ1-1|TRBV12-3/TRBV12-4
CASSLYRQGGDEAFF
TGTGCCAGCAGTTTGTACCGACAGGGCGGGGATGAAGCTTTCTTT
>NA|many|TRBJ2-5|TRBV6-1
CASNPLAGETQYF
TGTGCCAGCAATCCACTAGCCGGAGAGACCCAGTACTTC
>NA|few|TRBJ2-3|TRBV9
CASSVERVRGFTDTQYF
TGTGCCAGCAGCGTAGAACGCGTCAGGGGCTTCACAGATACGCAGTATTTT
>NA|NA|TRBJ2-6|TRBV20-1
CSARTPGGFGANVLTF
TGCAGTGCTAGAACCCCGGGTGGCTTTGGGGCCAACGTCCTGACTTTC
>NA|NA|TRBJ2-5|TRBV11-2
CASSLIQSDETQYF
TGTGCCAGCAGCTTAATCCAAAGTGACGAGACCCAGTACTTC
>TRBD2|NA|TRBJ2-3|TRBV20-1
CNARRLAGGTDTQYF
TGCAATGCTAGAAGGCTAGCGGGAGGGACAGATACGCAGTATTTT
>NA|few|TRBJ2-1|TRBV11-2
CASSSGDSDEQFF
TGTGCCAGCAGCTCCGGGGACTCGGATGAGCAGTTCTTC
>TRBD2|few|TRBJ2-3|TRBV27
CASSPLGWYLAGTDTQYF
TGTGCCAGCAGTCCCTTGGGTTGGTATCTAGCGGGCACAGATACGCAGTATTTT
>TRBD1|many|TRBJ2-3|TRBV30
CAWNRGLPDTQYF
TGTGCCTGGAATAGGGGGCTCCCAGATACGCAGTATTTT
>NA|NA|TRBJ2-2|TRBV20-1
CCAREKARENTGELFF
TGCTGTGCTAGAGAAAAGGCTAGGGAGAACACCGGGGAGCTGTTTTTT
>TRBD2|few|TRBJ2-5|TRBV6-2/TRBV6-3
CASSAGDYSFSETQYF
TGTGCCAGCAGTGCGGGGGACTATTCTTTTTCTGAGACCCAGTACTTC
>TRBD1|few|TRBJ2-1|TRBV12-3/TRBV12-4
CASTLGGQDEQFF
TGTGCCAGCACCCTTGGCGGACAGGATGAGCAGTTCTTC
>TRBD2|NA|TRBJ2-1|TRBV20-1
CSAKRTSGSSEQFF
TGCAGTGCTAAAAGGACTAGCGGGAGTTCTGAGCAGTTCTTC
>NA|NA|TRBJ2-7|TRBV24-1
CATSERTLRGSYEQYF
TGTGCCACCAGTGAAAGGACACTTCGGGGGTCCTACGAGCAGTACTTC
>NA|NA|TRBJ2-1|TRBV5-1
CASSLTGEGYNEQFF
TGCGCCAGCAGCTTGACGGGAGAGGGGTACAATGAGCAGTTCTTC
>TRBD1|few|TRBJ2-3|TRBV7-2
CASNFQTGGTDTQYF
TGTGCCAGCAACTTTCAGACAGGGGGCACAGATACGCAGTATTTT
>TRBD2|many|TRBJ2-1|TRBV29-1
CSVVSGGGLYNEQFF
TGCAGCGTTGTATCTGGCGGGGGGCTGTACAATGAGCAGTTCTTC
>NA|NA|TRBJ1-1|TRBV12-3/TRBV12-4
CASSLAGRLKTEAFF
TGTGCCAGCAGTTTAGCGGGACGGCTGAAAACTGAAGCTTTCTTT
>NA|once|TRBJ1-1|TRBV2
CASAYGTLNTEAFF
TGTGCCAGCGCTTATGGGACCTTGAACACTGAAGCTTTCTTT
>NA|NA|TRBJ2-5|TRBV21-1
CASSTGQGPWAETQYF
TGTGCCAGCAGCACCGGACAGGGGCCTTGGGCCGAGACCCAGTACTTC
>TRBD1|NA|TRBJ1-6|TRBV5-6
CASSFTGGWNSPLHF
TGTGCCAGCAGCTTTACAGGGGGATGGAATTCACCCCTCCACTTT
>NA|NA|TRBJ2-1|TRBV7-6
CASSPPLNTRDGNNEQFF
TGTGCCAGCAGCCCACCGCTAAACACCCGGGACGGGAACAATGAGCAGTTCTTC
>TRBD1|NA|TRBJ2-1|TRBV7-9
CASSPRQGQYNEQFF
TGTGCCAGCAGTCCAAGACAGGGGCAGTACAATGAGCAGTTCTTC
>NA|few|TRBJ2-3|TRBV5-1
CASSLSSNTDTQYF
TGCGCCAGCAGCTTGAGCTCTAACACAGATACGCAGTATTTT